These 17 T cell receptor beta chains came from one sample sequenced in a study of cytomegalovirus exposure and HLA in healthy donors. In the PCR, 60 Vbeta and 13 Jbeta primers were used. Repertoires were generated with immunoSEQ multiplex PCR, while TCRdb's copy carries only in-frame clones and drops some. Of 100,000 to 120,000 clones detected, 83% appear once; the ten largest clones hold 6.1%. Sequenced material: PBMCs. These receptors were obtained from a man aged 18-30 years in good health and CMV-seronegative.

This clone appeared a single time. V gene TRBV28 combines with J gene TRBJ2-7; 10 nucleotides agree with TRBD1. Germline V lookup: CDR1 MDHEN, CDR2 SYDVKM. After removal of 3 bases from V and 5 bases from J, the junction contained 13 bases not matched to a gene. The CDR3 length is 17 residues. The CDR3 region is CASSLAPSGQGTHEQYF. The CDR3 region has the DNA TGTGCCAGCAGTTTGGCGCCTTCGGGACAGGGGACGCACGAGCAGTACTTC.

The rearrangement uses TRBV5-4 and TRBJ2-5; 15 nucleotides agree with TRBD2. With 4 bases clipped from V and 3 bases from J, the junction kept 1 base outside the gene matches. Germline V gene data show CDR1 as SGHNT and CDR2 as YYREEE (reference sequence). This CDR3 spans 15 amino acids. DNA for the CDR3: TGTGCCAGCAGCCGGACTAGCGGGAGGGAAGAGACCCAGTACTTC. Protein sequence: CASSRTSGREETQYF.

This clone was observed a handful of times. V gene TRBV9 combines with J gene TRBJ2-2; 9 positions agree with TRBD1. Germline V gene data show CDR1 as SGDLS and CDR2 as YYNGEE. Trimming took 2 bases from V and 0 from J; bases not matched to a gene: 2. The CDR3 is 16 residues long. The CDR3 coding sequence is TGTGCCAGCAGCGTTTGGACAGGGGCGAACACCGGGGAGCTGTTTTTT. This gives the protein CASSVWTGANTGELFF.

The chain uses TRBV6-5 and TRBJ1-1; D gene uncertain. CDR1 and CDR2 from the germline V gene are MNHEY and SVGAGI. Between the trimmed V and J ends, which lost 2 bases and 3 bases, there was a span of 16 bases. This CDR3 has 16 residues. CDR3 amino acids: CASSYRSEELDTEAFF. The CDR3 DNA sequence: TGTGCCAGCAGTTACCGGAGTGAGGAACTGGACACTGAAGCTTTCTTT.

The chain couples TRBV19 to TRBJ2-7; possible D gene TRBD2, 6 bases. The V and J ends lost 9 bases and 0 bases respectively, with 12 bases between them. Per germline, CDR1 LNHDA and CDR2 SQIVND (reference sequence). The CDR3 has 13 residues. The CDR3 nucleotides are TGTGCCAGCAAGGGACTGAGCTCCTACGAGCAGTACTTC. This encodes CASKGLSSYEQYF.

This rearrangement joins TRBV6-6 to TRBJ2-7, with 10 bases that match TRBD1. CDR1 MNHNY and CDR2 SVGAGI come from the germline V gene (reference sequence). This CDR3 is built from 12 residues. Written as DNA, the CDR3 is TGTGGCACCGGGACAGGGGTGAGCGAGCAGTACTTC. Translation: CGTGTGVSEQYF.

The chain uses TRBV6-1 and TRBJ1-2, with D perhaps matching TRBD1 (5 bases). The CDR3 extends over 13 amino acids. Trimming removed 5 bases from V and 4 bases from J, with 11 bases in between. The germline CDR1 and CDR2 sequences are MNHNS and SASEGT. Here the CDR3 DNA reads TGTGCCAGCAGTCCGTCAGGGCCCTATGGCTACACCTTC. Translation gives CASSPSGPYGYTF.

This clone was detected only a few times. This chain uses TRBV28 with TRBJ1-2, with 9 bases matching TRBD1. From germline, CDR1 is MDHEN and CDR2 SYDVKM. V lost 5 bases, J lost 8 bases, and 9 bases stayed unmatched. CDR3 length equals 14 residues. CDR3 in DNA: TGTGCCAGCAGTCGAACAGGGGGCGCCGGAGGCTACACCTTC. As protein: CASSRTGGAGGYTF.

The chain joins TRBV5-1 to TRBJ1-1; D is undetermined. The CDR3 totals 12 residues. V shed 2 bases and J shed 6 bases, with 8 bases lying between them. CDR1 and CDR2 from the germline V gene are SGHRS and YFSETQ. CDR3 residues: CASSFRPAEAFF. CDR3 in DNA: TGCGCCAGCAGCTTCAGGCCGGCTGAAGCTTTCTTT.

The CDR3 bases are TGTGCCAGTAGTATCGTGAGCGGGAGTACAGATACGCAGTATTTT. Protein: CASSIVSGSTDTQYF. This sequence joins TRBV19 and TRBJ2-3; 8 bases map to TRBD2. Germline V gives CDR1 LNHDA, CDR2 SQIVND (reference sequence). There are 15 residues in the CDR3. Unmatched junction bases numbered 5, after V lost 3 bases and J lost 3 bases.

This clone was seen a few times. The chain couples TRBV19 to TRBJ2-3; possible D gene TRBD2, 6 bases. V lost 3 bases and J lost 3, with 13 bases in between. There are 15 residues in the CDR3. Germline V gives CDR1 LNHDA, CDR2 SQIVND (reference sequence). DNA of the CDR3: TGTGCCAGTAGTATGGTTGTGGGGGGTACAGATACGCAGTATTTT. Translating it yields CASSMVVGGTDTQYF.

This CDR3 is CASSFYSYEQYF. As DNA, the CDR3 is TGTGCCAGCAGTTTTTACTCCTACGAGCAGTACTTC. The rearrangement joins TRBV27 to TRBJ2-7; the D is unclear. From germline, CDR1 is MNHEY and CDR2 SMNVEV (reference sequence). The CDR3 is 12 residues long. V was shortened by 3 bases and J by 0 bases, with 3 bases between the two germline ends.

The CDR3 reads CASSYKRPSPDTQYF. For the CDR3, the DNA is TGTGCCAGCAGTTACAAGCGCCCTTCTCCAGATACGCAGTATTTT. The chain links TRBV6-5 to TRBJ2-3; unclear D gene. V was trimmed by 2 bases and J by 4 bases, leaving 13 bases between them. The CDR3 covers 15 residues. Germline V CDR1 and CDR2: MNHEY, SVGAGI.

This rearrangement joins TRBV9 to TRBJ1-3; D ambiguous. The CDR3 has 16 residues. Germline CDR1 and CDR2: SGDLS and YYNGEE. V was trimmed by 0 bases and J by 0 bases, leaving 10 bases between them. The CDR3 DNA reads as TGTGCCAGCAGCGTAGTGTCAGGCCTCTCTGGAAACACCATATATTTT. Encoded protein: CASSVVSGLSGNTIYF.

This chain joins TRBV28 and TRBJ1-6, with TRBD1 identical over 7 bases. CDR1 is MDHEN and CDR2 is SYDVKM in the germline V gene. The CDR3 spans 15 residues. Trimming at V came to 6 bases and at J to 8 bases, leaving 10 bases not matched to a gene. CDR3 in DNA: TGTGCCAGCAGATACACCACAGGGGCGGATTCACCCCTCCACTTT. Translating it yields CASRYTTGADSPLHF. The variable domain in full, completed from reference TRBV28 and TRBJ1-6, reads DVKVTQSSRYLVKRTGEKVFLECVQDMDHENMFWYRQDPGLGLRLIYFSYDVKMKEKGDIPEGYSVSREKKERFSLILESASTNQTSMYLCASRYTTGADSPLHFGNGTRLTVT.

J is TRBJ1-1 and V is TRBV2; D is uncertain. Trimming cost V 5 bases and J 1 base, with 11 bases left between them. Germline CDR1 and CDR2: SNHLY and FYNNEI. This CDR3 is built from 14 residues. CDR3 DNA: TGTGCCAGCAGTCGTCCGGTTCCGAACACTGAAGCTTTCTTT. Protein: CASSRPVPNTEAFF.

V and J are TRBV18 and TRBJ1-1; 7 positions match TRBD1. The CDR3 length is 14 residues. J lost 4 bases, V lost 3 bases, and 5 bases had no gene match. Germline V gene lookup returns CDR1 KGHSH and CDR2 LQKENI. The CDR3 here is CASSPKTGPTEAFF. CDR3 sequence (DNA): TGTGCCAGCTCACCGAAGACAGGGCCCACTGAAGCTTTCTTT. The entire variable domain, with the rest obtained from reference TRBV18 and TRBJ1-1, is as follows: NAGVMQNPRHLVRRRGQEARLRCSPMKGHSHVYWYRQLPEEGLKFMVYLQKENIIDESGMPKERFSAEFPKEGPSILRIQQVVRGDSAAYFCASSPKTGPTEAFFGQGTRLTVV.